Shown below are 16 T cell receptor beta chains from a single sample sequenced in a study of identical twins' blood T cells. From the 5' RACE reads, TCRdb called clonotypes with MiXCR, one entry per CDR3 protein. The data hold roughly 340,000 distinct CDR3 sequences, with around 30% observed a single time. Sequenced input: PBMCs. These receptor sequences come from a woman aged 18-50 years in good health.

This clonotype was seen at least ten times. This chain joins TRBV4-1 and TRBJ1-2; D unresolved. Trimming removed 0 bases at V and 2 bases at J, with 13 bases between. The length of the CDR3 is 16 residues. Germline CDR1 reads MGHRA; CDR2 reads YSYEKL. The CDR3 loop is CASSQDRKWTNYGYTF. The DNA for the CDR3 is TGCGCCAGCAGCCAAGATAGAAAGTGGACCAACTATGGCTACACCTTC.

This chain links TRBV5-4 with TRBJ2-1, with D unclear. The CDR3 is made up of 16 amino acids. The V end lost 4 bases, the J end lost 0 bases, and 14 bases lay between the germline ends. In germline, CDR1 is SGHNT, CDR2 YYREEE (reference sequence). The CDR3 here is CASSRSGQSSYNEQFF. In DNA, the CDR3 is TGTGCCAGCAGCCGCTCAGGCCAAAGCTCCTACAATGAGCAGTTCTTC. The full variable domain, in which reference TRBV5-4 and TRBJ2-1 provide the parts outside the CDR3, is ETGVTQSPTHLIKTRGQQVTLRCSSQSGHNTVSWYQQALGQGPQFIFQYYREEENGRGNFPPRFSGLQFPNYSSELNVNALELDDSALYLCASSRSGQSSYNEQFFGPGTRLTVL.

The rearrangement links TRBV6-2 or TRBV6-3 to TRBJ1-5; 11 positions agree with TRBD1. In germline, CDR1 is MNHEY, CDR2 SVGEGT. The V and J ends lost 4 bases and 7 bases, in that order; junction bases with no gene match: 9. The CDR3 is made up of 16 amino acids. CDR3 DNA: TGTGCCAGCAGTTTTCAAGGACAGGGGGCGCGGCAGCCCCAGCATTTT. Translated, it gives CASSFQGQGARQPQHF.

The V gene is TRBV12-5, the J gene TRBJ2-3, with D perhaps given as TRBD1 or TRBD2 (5 bases each). The germline CDR1 and CDR2 sequences are LGHNT and FRNRAP. V was pared by 1 base and J by 0 bases, with 11 bases between. This CDR3 comprises 16 residues. The CDR3 nucleotides read TGTGCTAGTGGTTTGGACCAATGGGGGAGCACAGATACGCAGTATTTT. Its protein is CASGLDQWGSTDTQYF.

The chain combines TRBV2 with TRBJ2-1; 7 bases line up with TRBD2. Germline V gene data show CDR1 as SNHLY and CDR2 as FYNNEI. This CDR3 has 17 amino acids. After removal of 8 bases from V and 1 base from J, the junction contained 14 bases not matched to a gene. CDR3 DNA: TGTGCCAGCTTCGTCGTTCGGCGGGGGAGTTCCTACAATGAGCAGTTCTTC. It codes for CASFVVRRGSSYNEQFF.

About this clonotype itself: At one boundary the junction diverges from the germline segment, which might be a read error. This chain joins TRBV29-1 and TRBJ1-4; no clear D. Germline V gives CDR1 SQVTM, CDR2 ANQGSEA. The CDR3 is 15 amino acids. The CDR3 bases are TGCGGCGTTGGGATGTTTGGGGCAACTAATGAAAAACTGTTTTTT. Its translation: CGVGMFGATNEKLFF.

With respect to this clonotype: A read error is possible here, since a much larger clone lies one base away. The CDR3 protein is CTSCGEIQPQHF. In DNA, the CDR3 is TGTACCAGTTGCGGGGAGATTCAGCCCCAGCATTTT. J is TRBJ1-5 and V is TRBV6-2 or TRBV6-3, with no clear D. Germline values: CDR1 MNHEY, CDR2 SVGEGT. This CDR3 comprises 12 residues.

The rearrangement uses TRBV27 and TRBJ2-2, with TRBD1 matching over 9 bases. The CDR3 extends over 15 amino acids. Germline CDR1 and CDR2: MNHEY and SMNVEV (reference sequence). J gave up 3 bases and V 4 bases, and 3 bases lay outside the gene matches. CDR3 loop: CASSSRTGDTGELFF. The CDR3 DNA is TGTGCCAGCAGTTCCCGGACAGGGGACACCGGGGAGCTGTTTTTT.

The chain employs TRBV5-1 and TRBJ2-3; no clear D gene. Germline loops: CDR1 SGHRS, CDR2 YFSETQ. The CDR3 extends over 13 amino acids. The ends were cut back, 6 bases at V and 2 bases at J, with 10 bases in the middle. In nucleotides, the CDR3 is TGCGCCAGCATCGGTGGAGACACAGATACGCAGTATTTT. Amino acid sequence: CASIGGDTDTQYF.

This clonotype was detected ten times or more. The V and J genes are TRBV3-1 and TRBJ1-1; TRBD1 matches at 7 bases. The length of the CDR3 is 14 residues. Germline lookup yields CDR1 LGHDT and CDR2 YNNKEL (reference sequence). Trimming cost V 3 bases and J 0 bases; bases outside gene matches: 1. The CDR3 is CASSHGTVNTEAFF. The CDR3 DNA reads TGTGCCAGCAGCCACGGGACAGTGAACACTGAAGCTTTCTTT.

This clonotype has a count of ten or more. The gene calls are TRBV29-1 and TRBJ1-1; 7 nucleotides agree with TRBD1. Germline V gene data show CDR1 as SQVTM and CDR2 as ANQGSEA. The V gene end was trimmed by 8 bases and the J gene end by 3 bases; junction bases not matched to a gene: 6. The CDR3 length is 12 residues. The CDR3 protein is CSTEDRDTEAFF. The CDR3 region has the DNA TGCAGCACAGAAGACAGGGACACTGAAGCTTTCTTT.

This clonotype has just a few counts. CDR3 amino acids: CASSVGPTGNTEAFF. The CDR3 region has the DNA TGTGCCAGCAGCGTAGGGCCGACAGGGAACACTGAAGCTTTCTTT. The rearrangement uses TRBV9 and TRBJ1-1; weak D call: TRBD1 (6 bases). The germline V gene encodes CDR1 SGDLS and CDR2 YYNGEE. The V and J ends lost 0 bases and 1 base respectively, with 10 bases between them. The CDR3 consists of 15 residues.

Notes on this clonotype: A much larger clonotype is one base distant, so this may be a read error. The CDR3 protein is CTISTQGSDTEAFF. CDR3 in DNA: TGTACCATCAGCACACAGGGGTCGGACACTGAAGCTTTCTTT. This rearrangement joins TRBV10-3 to TRBJ1-1; 7 positions agree with TRBD1. This CDR3 has 14 amino acids. Germline V gene data show CDR1 as ENHRY and CDR2 as SYGVKD.

This clonotype came up a few times. In DNA form, the CDR3 reads TGCAGCGCCGATCGGACTAGCGGGGGGTCTGAGCAGTTCTTC. Residues: CSADRTSGGSEQFF. This sequence joins TRBV29-1 and TRBJ2-1; TRBD2 matches 14 bases. J gave up 9 bases and V 7 bases, and 8 bases lay outside the gene matches. Germline values: CDR1 SQVTM, CDR2 ANQGSEA. This CDR3 region has 14 residues.

With respect to this clonotype: Germline is not matched at one junction end, which may reflect a read error. J is TRBJ2-3 and V is TRBV9; no definite D call. This CDR3 has 20 amino acids. The germline V gene encodes CDR1 SGDLS and CDR2 YYNGEE. The DNA of the CDR3 is TGTACCAGCAGCGTAGGTCCCGACCGTGGGGTCCGTTCTAGCACAGATACGCAGTATTTT. This gives the protein CTSSVGPDRGVRSSTDTQYF.

This clonotype has just a few counts. The chain links TRBV5-5 to TRBJ1-5; no firm D call. There are 16 residues in the CDR3. Per germline, CDR1 SGHKS and CDR2 YYEKEE (reference sequence). Trimming stripped 0 bases from V and 0 bases from J, with 10 bases between. This CDR3 reads CASSLGRPHSNQPQHF. CDR3 in DNA: TGTGCCAGCAGCTTGGGTCGTCCTCATAGCAATCAGCCCCAGCATTTT. The entire variable domain, with the rest obtained from reference TRBV5-5 and TRBJ1-5, is as follows: DAGVTQSPTHLIKTRGQQVTLRCSPISGHKSVSWYQQVLGQGPQFIFQYYEKEERGRGNFPDRFSARQFPNYSSELNVNALLLGDSALYLCASSLGRPHSNQPQHFGDGTRLSIL.